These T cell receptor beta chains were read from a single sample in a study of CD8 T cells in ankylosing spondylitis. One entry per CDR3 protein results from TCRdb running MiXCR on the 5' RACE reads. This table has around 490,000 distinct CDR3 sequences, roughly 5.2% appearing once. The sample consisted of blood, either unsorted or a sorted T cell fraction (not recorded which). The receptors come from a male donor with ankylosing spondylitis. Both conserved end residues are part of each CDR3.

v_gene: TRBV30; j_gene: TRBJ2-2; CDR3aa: CAWSVHGTGELFF
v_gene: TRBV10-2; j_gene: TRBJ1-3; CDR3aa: CASSEGFGNTIYF
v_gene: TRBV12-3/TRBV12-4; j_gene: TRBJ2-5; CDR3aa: CASIRRTGDETQYF
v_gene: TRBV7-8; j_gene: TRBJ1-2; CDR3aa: CASSKAGGTYGYTF
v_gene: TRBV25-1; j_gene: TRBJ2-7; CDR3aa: CASSARGTNEQYF
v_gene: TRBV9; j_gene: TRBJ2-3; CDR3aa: CASSEGLGFRTDTQYF
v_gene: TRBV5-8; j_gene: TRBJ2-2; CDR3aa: CASSLWGQGGTGELFF
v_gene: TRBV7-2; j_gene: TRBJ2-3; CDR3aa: CASSLARGRQTQYF
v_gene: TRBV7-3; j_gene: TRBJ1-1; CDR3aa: CASSLRGAAWTEAFF
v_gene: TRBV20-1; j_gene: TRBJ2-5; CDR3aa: CSARVNQETQYF
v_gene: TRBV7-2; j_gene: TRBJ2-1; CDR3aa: CASSLASGRGSYNEQFF
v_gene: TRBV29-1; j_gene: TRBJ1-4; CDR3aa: CSGGREGEKLFF
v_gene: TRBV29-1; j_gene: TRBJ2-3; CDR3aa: CSVEVSAADTQYF
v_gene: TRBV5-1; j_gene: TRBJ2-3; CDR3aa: CASSTQANTQYF
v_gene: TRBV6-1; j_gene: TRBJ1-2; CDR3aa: CASSPTAVYGYTF
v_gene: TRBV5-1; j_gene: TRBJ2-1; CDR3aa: CASSGTGSYNEQFF
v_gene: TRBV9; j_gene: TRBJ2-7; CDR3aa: CASSASPGRETYEQYF
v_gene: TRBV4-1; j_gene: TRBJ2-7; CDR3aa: CASSQNRDRRYEQYF
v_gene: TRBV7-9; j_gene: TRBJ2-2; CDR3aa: CASSGPTGGPFTGELFF
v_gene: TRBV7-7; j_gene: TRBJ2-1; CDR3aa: CASSLAKTSSFSSYNEQFF
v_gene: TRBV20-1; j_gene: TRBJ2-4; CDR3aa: CSATNLRGGQNIQYF
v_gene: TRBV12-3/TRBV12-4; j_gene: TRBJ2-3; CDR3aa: CASSLAPATWSGRAADTQYF
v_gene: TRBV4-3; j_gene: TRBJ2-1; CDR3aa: CASSSSRASGHEQFF
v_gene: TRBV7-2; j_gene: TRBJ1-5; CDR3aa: CASRKANQPQHF
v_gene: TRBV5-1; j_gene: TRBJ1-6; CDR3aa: CASRDRGSNSPLHF
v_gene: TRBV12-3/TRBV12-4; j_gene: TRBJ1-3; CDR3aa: CASRPYTGRGNTIYF
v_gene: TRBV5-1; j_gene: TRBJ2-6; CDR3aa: CASSLEGLRANVLTF
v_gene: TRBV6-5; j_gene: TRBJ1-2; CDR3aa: CASSSQGIYGYTF
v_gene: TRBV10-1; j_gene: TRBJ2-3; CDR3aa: CASSEAGASTATQYF
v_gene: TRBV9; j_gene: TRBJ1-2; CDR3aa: CASSVAPWTNGYTF
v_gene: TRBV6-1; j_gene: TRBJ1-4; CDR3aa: CASSGWDRDATNEKLFF
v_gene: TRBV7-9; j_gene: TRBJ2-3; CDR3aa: CASSPHGGSGTDTQYF
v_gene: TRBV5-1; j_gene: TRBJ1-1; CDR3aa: CASSFGPGSTEAFF
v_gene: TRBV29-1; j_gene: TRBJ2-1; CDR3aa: CSVPRDDPLDEQFF
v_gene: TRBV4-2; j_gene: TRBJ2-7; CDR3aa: CASGLAGGPTYEQYF
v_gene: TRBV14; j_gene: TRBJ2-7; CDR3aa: CASSQDRTGTHRGEQYF
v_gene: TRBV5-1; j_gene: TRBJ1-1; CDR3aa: CASSEGQGTEAFF
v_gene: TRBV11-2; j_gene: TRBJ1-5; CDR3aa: CASSLGSGGSSPQHF
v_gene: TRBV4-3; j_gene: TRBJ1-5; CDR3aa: CASSQLGQRNNQPQHF
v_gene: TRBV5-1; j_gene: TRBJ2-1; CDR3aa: CASSSLRDRPYNEQFF
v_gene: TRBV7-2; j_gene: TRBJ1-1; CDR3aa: CASSLSRGSTEAFF
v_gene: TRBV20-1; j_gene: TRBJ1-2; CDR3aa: CSARTGAFVGYTF
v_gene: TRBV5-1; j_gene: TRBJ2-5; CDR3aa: CASSLAPGQVDQYF
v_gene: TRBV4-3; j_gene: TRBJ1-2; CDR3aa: CASSQDKPPYQDYGYTF
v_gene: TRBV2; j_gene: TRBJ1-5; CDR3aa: CASRMGNQPQHF